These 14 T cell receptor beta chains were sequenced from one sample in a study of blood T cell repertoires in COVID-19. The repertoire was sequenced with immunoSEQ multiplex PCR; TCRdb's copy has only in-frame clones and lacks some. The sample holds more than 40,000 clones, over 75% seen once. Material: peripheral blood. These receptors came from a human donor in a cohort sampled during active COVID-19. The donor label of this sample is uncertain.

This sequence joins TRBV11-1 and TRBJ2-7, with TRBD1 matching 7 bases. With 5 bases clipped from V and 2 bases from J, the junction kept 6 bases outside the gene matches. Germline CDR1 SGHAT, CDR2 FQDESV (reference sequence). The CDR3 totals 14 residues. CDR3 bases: TGTGCCAGCAGCCCGCGGACAGGAGCCTACGAGCAGTACTTC. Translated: CASSPRTGAYEQYF. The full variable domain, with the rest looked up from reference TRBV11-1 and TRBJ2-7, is EAEVAQSPRYKITEKSQAVAFWCDPISGHATLYWYRQILGQGPELLVQFQDESVVDDSQLPKDRFSAERLKGVDSTLKIQPAELGDSAMYLCASSPRTGAYEQYFGPGTRLTVT.

The CDR3, as DNA: TGTGCCAGCAGCCCCAGGACCGGGACAGGTGACGGCTACACCTTC. This gives the protein CASSPRTGTGDGYTF. This chain connects TRBV7-2 to TRBJ1-2, with 8 nucleotides matching TRBD1. V shed 5 bases and J 8 bases; nucleotides not matched to a gene: 13. Germline CDR1 reads SGHTA; CDR2 reads FQGNSA. This CDR3 has 15 residues.

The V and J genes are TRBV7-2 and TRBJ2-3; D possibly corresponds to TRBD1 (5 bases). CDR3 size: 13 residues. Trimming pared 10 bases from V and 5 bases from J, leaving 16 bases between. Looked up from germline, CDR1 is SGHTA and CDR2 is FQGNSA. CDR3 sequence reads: CATTLARGDTQYF. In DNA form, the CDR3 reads TGTGCCACCACCCTCGCTAGGGGAGATACGCAGTATTTT. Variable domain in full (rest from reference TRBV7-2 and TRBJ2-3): GAGVSQSPSNKVTEKGKDVELRCDPISGHTALYWYRQSLGQGLEFLIYFQGNSAPDKSGLPSDRFSAERTGGSVSTLTIQRTQQEDSAVYLCATTLARGDTQYFGPGTRLTVL.

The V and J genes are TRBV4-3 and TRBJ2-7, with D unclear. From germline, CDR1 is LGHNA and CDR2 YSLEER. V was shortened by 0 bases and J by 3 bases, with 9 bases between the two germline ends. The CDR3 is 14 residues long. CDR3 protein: CASSQDLTDYEQYF. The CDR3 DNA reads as TGCGCCAGCAGCCAAGATCTCACAGACTACGAGCAGTACTTC.

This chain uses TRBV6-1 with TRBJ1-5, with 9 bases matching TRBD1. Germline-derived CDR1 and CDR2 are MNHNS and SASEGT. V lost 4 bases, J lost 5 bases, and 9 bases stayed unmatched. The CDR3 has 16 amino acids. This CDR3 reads CASSVGTGGGYQPQHF. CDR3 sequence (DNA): TGTGCCAGCAGTGTCGGAACAGGGGGCGGGTATCAGCCCCAGCATTTT.

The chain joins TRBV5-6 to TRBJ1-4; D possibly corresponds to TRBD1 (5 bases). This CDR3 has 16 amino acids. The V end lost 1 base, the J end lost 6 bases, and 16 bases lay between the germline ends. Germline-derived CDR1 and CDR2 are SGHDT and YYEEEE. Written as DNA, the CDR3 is TGTGCCAGCAGCTTGTTGAAGGGGCCGCTGCATGAAAAACTGTTTTTT. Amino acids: CASSLLKGPLHEKLFF.

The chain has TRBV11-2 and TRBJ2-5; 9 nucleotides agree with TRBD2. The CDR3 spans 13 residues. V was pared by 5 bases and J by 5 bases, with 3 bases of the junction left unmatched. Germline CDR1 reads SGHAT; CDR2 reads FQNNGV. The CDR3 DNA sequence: TGTGCCAGCAGCCCGGGGACTAGCGAGACCCAGTACTTC. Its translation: CASSPGTSETQYF.

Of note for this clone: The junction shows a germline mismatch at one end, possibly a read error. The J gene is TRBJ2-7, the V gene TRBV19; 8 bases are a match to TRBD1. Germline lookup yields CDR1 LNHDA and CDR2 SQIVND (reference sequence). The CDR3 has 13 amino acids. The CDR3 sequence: CASSIGPDRALFF. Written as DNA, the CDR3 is TGTGCCAGTAGTATAGGGCCGGACAGGGCCCTCTTCTTC.

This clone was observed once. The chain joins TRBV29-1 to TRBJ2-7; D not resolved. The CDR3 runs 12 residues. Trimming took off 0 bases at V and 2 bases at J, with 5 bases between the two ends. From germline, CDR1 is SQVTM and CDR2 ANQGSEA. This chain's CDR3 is CSVEDSTYEQYF. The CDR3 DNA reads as TGCAGCGTTGAAGATTCCACCTACGAGCAGTACTTC.

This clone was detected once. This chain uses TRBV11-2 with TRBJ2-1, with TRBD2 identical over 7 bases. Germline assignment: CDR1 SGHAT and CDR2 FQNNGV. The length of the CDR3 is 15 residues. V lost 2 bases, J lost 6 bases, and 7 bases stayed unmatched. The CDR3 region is CASSLPGGGINEQFF. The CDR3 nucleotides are TGTGCCAGCAGCTTACCCGGCGGGGGTATCAATGAGCAGTTCTTC.

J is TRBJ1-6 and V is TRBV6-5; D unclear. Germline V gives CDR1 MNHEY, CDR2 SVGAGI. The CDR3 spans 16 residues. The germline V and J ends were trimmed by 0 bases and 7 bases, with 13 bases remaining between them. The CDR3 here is CASSYSVRGINSPLHF. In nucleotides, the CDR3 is TGTGCCAGCAGTTACTCGGTTAGAGGGATCAATTCACCCCTCCACTTT.

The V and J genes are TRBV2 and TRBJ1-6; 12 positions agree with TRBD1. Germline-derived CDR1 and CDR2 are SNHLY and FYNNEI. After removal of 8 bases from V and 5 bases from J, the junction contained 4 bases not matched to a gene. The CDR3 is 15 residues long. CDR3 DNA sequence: TGTGCCAGCGCGGGACAGGGGGCAAATAATTCACCCCTCCACTTT. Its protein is CASAGQGANNSPLHF.

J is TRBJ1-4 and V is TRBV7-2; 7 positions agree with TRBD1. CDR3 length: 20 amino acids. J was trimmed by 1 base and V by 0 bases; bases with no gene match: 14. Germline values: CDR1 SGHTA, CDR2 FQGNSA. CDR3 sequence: CASSLAPVGGGMGTNEKLFF. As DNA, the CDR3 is TGTGCCAGCAGCTTAGCGCCAGTAGGGGGCGGAATGGGAACTAATGAAAAACTGTTTTTT.

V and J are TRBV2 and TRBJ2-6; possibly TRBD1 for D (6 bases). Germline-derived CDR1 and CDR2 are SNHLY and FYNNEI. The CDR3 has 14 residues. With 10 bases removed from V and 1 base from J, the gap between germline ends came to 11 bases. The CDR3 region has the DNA TGTGCCATCCGAACAGGGTCTGGGGCCAACGTCCTGACTTTC. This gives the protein CAIRTGSGANVLTF.